Listed below are T cell receptor beta chains from one sample, sequenced in a study of cytomegalovirus exposure and HLA in healthy donors. Repertoires were generated with immunoSEQ multiplex PCR, while TCRdb's copy carries only in-frame clones and drops some. The data contain under 200,000 clones, more than 70% of them singletons. Sequences were obtained from PBMCs. The source of these receptors is a boy younger than 10 in good health and CMV-seronegative. Each CDR3 is given without its conserved first and last residue. Fields, in order: J gene, V gene, clone size, CDR3 protein. Size is stated for part of the rows, as once, few or many counts, or as a class when the clone is expanded.

TRBJ1-2 | TRBV5-5 | few | ASSLVPGQNYGYT
TRBJ2-3 | TRBV27 | NA | ASSFLGTPTDTQY
TRBJ2-7 | TRBV25-1 | once | ASSGLFSQEY
TRBJ2-7 | TRBV25-1 | NA | ASSDPTRGDGEQY
TRBJ2-1 | TRBV7-2 | NA | ASSLGLAAYNEQF
TRBJ2-1 | TRBV18 | NA | ATERSGKYNEQF
TRBJ2-1 | TRBV10-2 | NA | ASRGPAAHNEQF
TRBJ2-1 | TRBV5-6 | NA | ASSSGAGGHEQF
TRBJ2-1 | TRBV19 | NA | ASSTTEREPSNEQF
TRBJ1-1 | TRBV5-1 | NA | ASSAPGQTYTEAF
TRBJ1-4 | TRBV28 | NA | ASSLFFQGQGDEKLF
TRBJ1-2 | TRBV7-2 | once | ASSYVTASYGYT
TRBJ2-7 | TRBV5-1 | NA | ASRAGYEQY
TRBJ2-5 | TRBV7-8 | NA | ASSAASGRQRETQY
TRBJ2-7 | TRBV6-5 | NA | ASSYNPGHPYEQY
TRBJ1-4 | TRBV4-1 | NA | ASSQGRGQENEKLF
TRBJ2-7 | TRBV18 | NA | ASPTLRVEQY
TRBJ2-1 | TRBV7-2 | NA | ASSAIAGDEQF
TRBJ1-2 | TRBV29-1 | once | SVEDGTAYNYGYT
TRBJ2-5 | TRBV2 | NA | ASKGHRGGETQY
TRBJ1-1 | TRBV2 | NA | ASVESMNTEAF
TRBJ2-7 | TRBV13 | NA | ASSSGISYEQY
TRBJ1-6 | TRBV5-1 | NA | ASSNAPDRGGNSPLH
TRBJ1-1 | TRBV5-1 | NA | ASSLEVGARVDTEAF
TRBJ2-7 | TRBV19 | NA | ASSRRTGHDEQY
TRBJ2-5 | TRBV5-1 | NA | ASSLMGYRVHETQY
TRBJ1-1 | TRBV5-1 | NA | ASRISGEDTEAF
TRBJ1-2 | TRBV19 | NA | ASSHEGQGTPYYGYT
TRBJ2-7 | TRBV7-2 | NA | ASSLVGTVAYEQY
TRBJ2-1 | TRBV6-1 | NA | ASSESPGGVDEQF
TRBJ2-2 | TRBV27 | NA | ASSLSGSTGELF
TRBJ2-2 | TRBV10-1 | NA | ASSESVTFNTGELF
TRBJ2-6 | TRBV7-6 | NA | ASSLFRGSGANVLT
TRBJ2-7 | TRBV7-9 | NA | ASSLQGVGWFEQY
TRBJ2-7 | TRBV28 | NA | ASSLTRQVYEQY
TRBJ2-3 | TRBV29-1 | NA | SVDEGGAPTDTQY
TRBJ2-7 | TRBV10-3 | NA | AAEAGQGLGEQY
TRBJ2-7 | TRBV14 | NA | ASSQENGNSYEQY